This T cell receptor beta chain was obtained from a study of lymphopenia after photon versus proton radiotherapy. Points on this clone: Its target is unknown.

Overall study findings and caveats: Post-nadir TCR diversity decline inversely tracked overall survival among those who died. After the lymphocyte nadir, photon-treated repertoires showed oligoclonal expansion, especially of CD8+ Temra cells.

The CDR3 is 15 residues long. V was trimmed by 7 bases and J by 9 bases, leaving 25 bases between them. Germline values: CDR1 MDHEN, CDR2 SYDVKM. Libraries were prepared by immunoSEQ multiplex PCR; TCRdb keeps only in-frame clonotypes and omits some of them. Of about 70,000 clones detected, about nine tenths appear once; the ten largest clones hold about 2.2%. The sequence was collected from a woman aged 40-49 years with cholangiocarcinoma. The J gene is TRBJ2-7, the V gene TRBV28, with TRBD1 as a possible D gene (5 bases). Sequences were derived from peripheral blood, sampled from a patient treated with photon-based radiotherapy. The CDR3 coding sequence is TGTGCCAGCACCTCTCCGACAGCGCTCTACGACGGGCAGTACTTC. The encoded protein is CASTSPTALYDGQYF. Using reference TRBV28 and TRBJ2-7 for the parts outside the CDR3, the full variable domain is DVKVTQSSRYLVKRTGEKVFLECVQDMDHENMFWYRQDPGLGLRLIYFSYDVKMKEKGDIPEGYSVSREKKERFSLILESASTNQTSMYLCASTSPTALYDGQYFGPGTRLTVT.